The 24 T cell receptor beta chains reported below all come from one sample, sequenced in a study of CD8 T cells in Susac syndrome. With random hexamers, reverse transcription was performed on about 0.5 to 1 ug of RNA. TCRdb redid the calling of the immunoSEQ multiplex PCR reads with MiXCR, one entry per CDR3 protein. The sample lists around 200,000 distinct CDR3 sequences, over 85% occurring once. Sequences were obtained from CD4+ T cells from PBMCs. These receptors were taken from a human donor in good health.

The chain links TRBV20-1 to TRBJ2-2; 9 positions match TRBD1. Germline CDR1 reads DFQATT; CDR2 reads SNEGSKA (reference sequence). CDR3 length: 15 residues. V dropped 6 bases and J dropped 6; count of bases not matched to a gene: 11. This chain's CDR3 is CSAKQGARSAGELFF. In nucleotides, the CDR3 is TGCAGTGCAAAACAGGGGGCGAGGTCCGCCGGGGAGCTGTTTTTT.

The gene calls are TRBV3-1 and TRBJ1-2; no definite D call. The germline V gene encodes CDR1 LGHDT and CDR2 YNNKEL (reference sequence). Trimming cost V 0 bases and J 3 bases, with 14 bases left between them. This CDR3 comprises 16 residues. CDR3 DNA: TGTGCCAGCAGCCAAGATGGTAGGGCCGGGGACTATGGCTACACCTTC. Protein sequence: CASSQDGRAGDYGYTF.

The genes are TRBV5-1 and TRBJ2-3; no clear D gene. From germline, CDR1 is SGHRS and CDR2 YFSETQ. V shed 0 bases and J shed 8 bases, with 7 bases lying between them. The CDR3 has 12 residues. The CDR3 sequence is CASSLDRSTQYF. The CDR3 region has the DNA TGCGCCAGCAGCTTGGACCGAAGTACGCAGTATTTT.

The rearrangement links TRBV11-2 to TRBJ1-1; D unclear. Germline V gene lookup returns CDR1 SGHAT and CDR2 FQNNGV. Trimming took 1 base from V and 1 from J, leaving 10 bases between them. CDR3 length: 15 amino acids. In DNA, the CDR3 is TGTGCCAGCAGCTTAGGATCGACCTCGAACACTGAAGCTTTCTTT. This encodes CASSLGSTSNTEAFF. Looking up the rest from reference TRBV11-2 and TRBJ1-1 gives the full variable domain: EAGVAQSPRYKIIEKRQSVAFWCNPISGHATLYWYQQILGQGPKLLIQFQNNGVVDDSQLPKDRFSAERLKGVDSTLKIQPAKLEDSAVYLCASSLGSTSNTEAFFGQGTRLTVV.

The chain couples TRBV29-1 to TRBJ1-1, with 8 bases identical to TRBD1. The CDR3 is made up of 12 amino acids. V lost 6 bases to trimming and J lost 1 base; unmatched junction nucleotides: 1. Germline lookup yields CDR1 SQVTM and CDR2 ANQGSEA. In DNA form, the CDR3 reads TGCAGCGTGGGGACAGGGAACACTGAAGCTTTCTTT. It encodes CSVGTGNTEAFF.

The gene calls are TRBV6-5 and TRBJ2-5, with 12 bases lining up with TRBD1. The CDR3 runs to 14 residues. Germline CDR1 is MNHEY and CDR2 is SVGAGI. After removal of 6 bases from V and 5 bases from J, the junction contained 4 bases not matched to a gene. The CDR3 DNA follows: TGTGCCAGCAGAAGGGGACAGGGGGCTGAGACCCAGTACTTC. It yields the protein CASRRGQGAETQYF.

The gene calls are TRBV6-5 and TRBJ2-2, with a tentative D call TRBD1 (6 bases). CDR3 length: 14 amino acids. Germline CDR1 is MNHEY and CDR2 is SVGAGI. V was pared by 6 bases and J by 6 bases, with 14 bases between. Here the CDR3 reads CASRLDPGAGELFF. Here the CDR3 DNA reads TGTGCCAGCAGACTGGACCCAGGGGCCGGGGAGCTGTTTTTT.

The chain has TRBV10-3 and TRBJ2-1; TRBD2 aligns across 9 bases. Germline values: CDR1 ENHRY, CDR2 SYGVKD. The CDR3 runs to 15 residues. Trimming at V came to 10 bases and at J to 0 bases, leaving 7 bases not matched to a gene. CDR3 nucleotides: TGTGCCACCTCCGAAGCGGGGGGCTCCTACAATGAGCAGTTCTTC. Translating it yields CATSEAGGSYNEQFF.

The rearrangement joins TRBV2 to TRBJ2-3, with D unclear. The V end was cut by 4 bases, the J end by 5 bases, with 10 bases between. Germline V gene lookup returns CDR1 SNHLY and CDR2 FYNNEI. This CDR3 has 13 amino acids. The CDR3: CASSGPSGDTQYF. The CDR3 DNA reads TGTGCCAGCAGTGGGCCATCGGGAGATACGCAGTATTTT. Using reference TRBV2 and TRBJ2-3 for the parts outside the CDR3, the full variable domain is EPEVTQTPSHQVTQMGQEVILRCVPISNHLYFYWYRQILGQKVEFLVSFYNNEISEKSEIFDDQFSVERPDGSNFTLKIRSTKLEDSAMYFCASSGPSGDTQYFGPGTRLTVL.

This clonotype occurred once. The chain combines TRBV24-1 with TRBJ2-1, with 12 bases that match TRBD1. Germline V gene data show CDR1 as KGHDR and CDR2 as SFDVKD. V lost 9 bases, J lost 5 bases, and 7 bases stayed unmatched. CDR3 size: 15 residues. CDR3 DNA sequence: TGTGCCACCTCGCCCGGGACAGGGGGCAACAATGAGCAGTTCTTC. It yields the protein CATSPGTGGNNEQFF.

The chain combines TRBV29-1 with TRBJ1-2; D possibly corresponds to TRBD1 (6 bases). Germline values: CDR1 SQVTM, CDR2 ANQGSEA. The CDR3 has 13 amino acids. V lost 8 bases, J lost 4 bases, and 17 bases lay in between. DNA of the CDR3: TGCAGCTCCACGCCAGGGGAAGGCTATGGCTACACCTTC. Encoded protein: CSSTPGEGYGYTF. Full variable domain (missing parts from reference TRBV29-1 and TRBJ1-2): SAVISQKPSRDICQRGTSLTIQCQVDSQVTMMFWYRQQPGQSLTLIATANQGSEATYESGFVIDKFPISRPNLTFSTLTVSNMSPEDSSIYLCSSTPGEGYGYTFGSGTRLTVV.

The genes are TRBV20-1 and TRBJ2-7, with TRBD2 identical over 7 bases. Germline CDR1 and CDR2: DFQATT and SNEGSKA (reference sequence). This CDR3 is built from 12 residues. The V segment lost 7 bases and the J segment 6 bases; nucleotides outside the gene matches: 9. The DNA for the CDR3 is TGCAGTGTGCCTAGCGGATGGGGCGAGCAGTACTTC. It codes for CSVPSGWGEQYF.

The chain has TRBV3-1 and TRBJ2-5; D may be TRBD1 (6 bases). Germline values: CDR1 LGHDT, CDR2 YNNKEL (reference sequence). V lost 1 base to trimming and J lost 1 base, with 13 bases between them. CDR3 length equals 16 residues. In DNA, the CDR3 is TGTGCCAGCAGCCAAGGACGACAGGCGACCCAAGAGACCCAGTACTTC. Amino acids: CASSQGRQATQETQYF.

This clonotype was detected only once. The rearrangement joins TRBV18 to TRBJ1-6; TRBD1 is a possible D gene (5 bases). V was pared by 6 bases and J by 5 bases, with 8 bases between. CDR1 is KGHSH, CDR2 LQKENI, per germline. The CDR3 is made up of 13 amino acids. The CDR3 DNA follows: TGTGCCAGCTCTATAGGGGATAATTCACCCCTCCACTTT. Residues: CASSIGDNSPLHF.

The chain has TRBV20-1 and TRBJ2-3; D possibly corresponds to TRBD2 (5 bases). V lost 6 bases to trimming and J lost 3 bases, with 13 bases between them. Germline CDR1 is DFQATT and CDR2 is SNEGSKA (reference sequence). This CDR3 region has 13 residues. The CDR3 nucleotides are TGCAGTGCCCCGGTCCCGGGGACAGATACGCAGTATTTT. The encoded protein is CSAPVPGTDTQYF.

CDR3 DNA: TGTGCCAGCAGAGTGGGGGACAGGGTATTTGGGGCCAACGTCCTGACTTTC. This encodes CASRVGDRVFGANVLTF. This chain links TRBV27 with TRBJ2-6; 9 nucleotides match TRBD1. The V segment lost 6 bases and the J segment 3 bases; nucleotides outside the gene matches: 9. Per germline, CDR1 MNHEY and CDR2 SMNVEV (reference sequence). The CDR3 totals 17 residues.

The chain recombines TRBV27 with TRBJ2-5; D might be TRBD1 (6 bases). Trimming removed 7 bases from V and 7 bases from J, with 10 bases in between. The CDR3 sequence is 11 residues long. CDR1 and CDR2 (germline): MNHEY, SMNVEV (reference sequence). The CDR3: CASITRGTQYF. Written as DNA, the CDR3 is TGTGCCAGCATTACCAGGGGGACCCAGTACTTC.

CDR3 region: CSARGTVPYTF. CDR3 DNA sequence: TGCAGTGCTAGGGGGACAGTCCCCTACACCTTC. This chain connects TRBV20-1 to TRBJ1-2; TRBD1 matches at 7 bases. Unmatched junction bases numbered 5, after V lost 3 bases and J lost 10 bases. The germline CDR1 and CDR2 sequences are DFQATT and SNEGSKA (reference sequence). The CDR3 has 11 residues.

This clonotype has a single count. The chain joins TRBV25-1 to TRBJ2-5, with 9 bases fitting TRBD2. Germline V CDR1 and CDR2: MGHDK, SYGVNS. The CDR3 runs 14 residues. Trimming removed 4 bases from V and 1 base from J; junction bases left unmatched: 1. CDR3 amino acids: CASSGLAAQETQYF. CDR3 bases: TGTGCCAGCAGTGGACTAGCGGCCCAAGAGACCCAGTACTTC.

The chain joins TRBV7-8 to TRBJ2-7, with a weak D call TRBD1 (5 bases). Germline CDR1 and CDR2: SGHVS and FQNEAQ. Trimming pared 5 bases from V and 2 bases from J, leaving 13 bases between. The CDR3 sequence is 14 residues long. The CDR3 coding sequence is TGTGCCAGCAGCACCAATTTGGGGCCCTACGAGCAGTACGTC. It yields the protein CASSTNLGPYEQYV.

The J gene is TRBJ2-5, the V gene TRBV10-3, with 7 nucleotides matching TRBD2. Per the germline V gene, CDR1 is ENHRY and CDR2 is SYGVKD. V lost 6 bases, J lost 8 bases, and 9 bases stayed unmatched. The length of the CDR3 is 13 residues. CDR3 nucleotides: TGTGCCATCAGCATAAGCGGGGAGAACACCCAGTACTTC. Protein sequence: CAISISGENTQYF.

This chain uses TRBV6-2 or TRBV6-3 with TRBJ1-2; D is uncertain. CDR3 length equals 11 residues. Trimming took off 7 bases at V and 8 bases at J, with 11 bases between the two ends. Per germline, CDR1 MNHEY and CDR2 SVGEGT. The CDR3 bases are TGTGCCAGCATAGGGAGAAACGGCTACACCTTC. It yields the protein CASIGRNGYTF.

This chain links TRBV7-8 with TRBJ1-2; D unclear. Germline V lookup: CDR1 SGHVS, CDR2 FQNEAQ. Trimming shortened V by 1 base and J by 4 bases, and 7 bases separated the two germline ends. The CDR3 covers 13 residues. CDR3 in DNA: TGTGCCAGCAGCTTAGGACATAGCTATGGCTACACCTTC. Translated: CASSLGHSYGYTF.

The V gene is TRBV29-1, the J gene TRBJ1-5; 7 nucleotides line up with TRBD1. Germline CDR1 and CDR2: SQVTM and ANQGSEA. J lost 3 bases, V lost 4 bases, and 6 bases had no gene match. CDR3 length: 14 residues. The CDR3 bases are TGCAGCGTTGTGGAGGGGGCAATCAATCAGCCCCAGCATTTT. The encoded protein is CSVVEGAINQPQHF.